This entry is about one T cell receptor beta chain. Germline CDR1 is SGHRS and CDR2 is YFSETQ. This CDR3 is built from 14 residues. V lost 0 bases, J lost 5 bases, and 1 base stayed unmatched. The data stem from a study of blood T cell repertoires in COVID-19. Repertoires were generated with immunoSEQ multiplex PCR, while TCRdb's copy carries only in-frame clones and drops some. The sample gives 9,900 or so clones, 89% of which show up once; 5% to 6% is in the top ten. Sequenced input: peripheral blood. This TCR derives from a human donor in a cohort sampled during active COVID-19. The chain is built from TRBV5-1 and TRBJ2-3; 9 nucleotides align to TRBD1. The CDR3 DNA reads TGCGCCAGCAGCTTGGGACAGGGGGAAGATACGCAGTATTTT. Amino acid sequence: CASSLGQGEDTQYF.